This T cell receptor (beta chain) was found in a study of blood T cell repertoires in COVID-19. About the research overall: The United States, Italy and Spain provided the acute and convalescent COVID-19 samples. Sources were T cells, B-cell-depleted T cells, or PBMCs; the material itself was cDNA or gDNA.

In the authors' workflow: Cell counts per sample came from amplifying reference gene primers. Profiled with immunoSEQ multiplex PCR; TCRdb holds only in-frame clones, not every one. V and J calls and clone size are given by that table; D and trimming were obtained from the DNA. This table has 370,000 or so clones, 70% to 85% appearing once. This CDR3 comprises 14 residues. In germline, CDR1 is SGHRS, CDR2 YFSETQ. V was trimmed by 2 bases and J by 4 bases, leaving 10 bases between them. Only a few counts were recorded for this clone. Other DNA sequences in this sample translate to the same CDR3. Sequenced input: peripheral blood. This TCR derives from a human donor with acute or convalescent COVID-19. The donor label of this sample is uncertain. V and J are TRBV5-1 and TRBJ2-1, with D perhaps matching TRBD1 (5 bases). DNA of the CDR3: TGCGCCAGCAGCTTTCAGGGCGCTTACAATGAGCAGTTCTTC. It specifies CASSFQGAYNEQFF.